This is a list of T cell receptor beta chains from one sample in a study of cytomegalovirus exposure and HLA in healthy donors. The data were produced by immunoSEQ multiplex PCR, yet TCRdb's version contains in-frame clones alone and is incomplete. The sample yields about 50,000 clones, 81% seen once. The source material was PBMCs. These receptors came from a boy aged 10-17 years in good health and CMV-seropositive. Both conserved end residues are trimmed from each CDR3. Size values are once, few and many counts, or a class for expanded clones, and some rows have none.

>TRBV6-5|.|TRBJ2-7
ASSYTLGPYSYEQY
>TRBV10-2|once|TRBJ1-5
ASSEQGNQPQH
>TRBV5-1|.|TRBJ1-1
ASRFPGNTEAF
>TRBV5-4|once|TRBJ2-5
ASSLQANQETQY
>TRBV6-1|.|TRBJ2-5
ASSDWSGTQY
>TRBV10-3|.|TRBJ1-4
AISESSPGQSNEKLF
>TRBV6-1|.|TRBJ1-1
ATRGGHSEAF
>TRBV5-6|.|TRBJ2-7
ASSLMGLTYEQY
>TRBV4-1|.|TRBJ1-5
ASSQGIGQGIRRSNQSQH
>TRBV2|.|TRBJ1-2
ASRPDSQYGYT
>TRBV6-1|.|TRBJ1-5
ATLPTGGILQPQH
>TRBV11-3|.|TRBJ2-1
ASSLVRGREQF
>TRBV5-1|.|TRBJ1-2
ASSPPQGGSGYT
>TRBV7-9|.|TRBJ1-1
ASSSQQGAPGSTF
>TRBV7-9|few|TRBJ2-7
ASSLEGRCY
>TRBV7-9|.|TRBJ1-2
ASQDRYGYT
>TRBV5-1|.|TRBJ2-3
ASSSAGGAGTDTQY
>TRBV11-2|.|TRBJ2-3
ASSLGTSGITDTQY
>TRBV11-2|.|TRBJ1-2
ASSLWSTESYGYT